This T cell receptor beta chain appears in the sequencing data of a study of cytomegalovirus exposure and HLA in healthy donors. The overall study: Researchers previously reported finding fewer than 140 million unique TCR beta sequences from about 200 million T cells.

Use of 60 Vbeta and 13 Jbeta primers characterized the PCR. In the authors' workflow: Approximately 9.9 million shared chains were among the about 80 million unique TCR beta chains that a later analysis counted. Method: immunoSEQ multiplex PCR; TCRdb's copy keeps in-frame clones and lacks some. That table furnishes V, J and clone size, whereas the DNA furnished D and trimming. The table shows about 140,000 clones, with roughly 70% occurring only once. The donors, nominally healthy at sampling, likely had unrecorded immune exposures. The CDR3 spans 14 residues. V dropped 5 bases and J dropped 4; count of bases not matched to a gene: 3. CDR1 is SGHTA, CDR2 FQGNSA, per germline.

Sequencing was performed on PBMCs. The sequence came from a man between 35 and 55 years old in good health and CMV-seronegative. This chain joins TRBV7-2 and TRBJ1-5; 9 bases align to TRBD1. The CDR3 DNA sequence: TGTGCCAGCAGCACCGGGACAGGGAATCAGCCCCAGCATTTT. Its translation is CASSTGTGNQPQHF. Based on the CDR3 plus reference TRBV7-2 and TRBJ1-5, the full variable domain is GAGVSQSPSNKVTEKGKDVELRCDPISGHTALYWYRQSLGQGLEFLIYFQGNSAPDKSGLPSDRFSAERTGGSVSTLTIQRTQQEDSAVYLCASSTGTGNQPQHFGDGTRLSIL.